This T cell receptor (beta chain) was recorded in a study of shared clonotypes between healthy human individuals. Study results and caveats: Roughly 5% of naive CD4 clonotypes were shared across a few donors.

This table comes from immunoSEQ multiplex PCR, and its TCRdb copy is limited to in-frame clones, with some not included. The table records 95,000 to 120,000 clones, about 70% of them present only once. Germline assignment: CDR1 MNHNY and CDR2 SVGAGI (reference sequence). V was pared by 6 bases and J by 2 bases, with 11 bases between. There are 13 residues in the CDR3. Only a few counts were recorded for this clone. The antigen remains unidentified. The chain carries TRBV6-6 and TRBJ2-7; possibly TRBD2 for D (5 bases). This TCR was sampled from a woman aged 25 to 39 in good health. The material sequenced was memory CD8+ T cells sorted from blood. Subset reported: CD45RO+ cells pooled with CCR7-negative TemRA cells. CDR3 nucleotides: TGTGCCAGCAGGGACCGGGGTACCTACGAGCAGTACTTC. This codes for CASRDRGTYEQYF.